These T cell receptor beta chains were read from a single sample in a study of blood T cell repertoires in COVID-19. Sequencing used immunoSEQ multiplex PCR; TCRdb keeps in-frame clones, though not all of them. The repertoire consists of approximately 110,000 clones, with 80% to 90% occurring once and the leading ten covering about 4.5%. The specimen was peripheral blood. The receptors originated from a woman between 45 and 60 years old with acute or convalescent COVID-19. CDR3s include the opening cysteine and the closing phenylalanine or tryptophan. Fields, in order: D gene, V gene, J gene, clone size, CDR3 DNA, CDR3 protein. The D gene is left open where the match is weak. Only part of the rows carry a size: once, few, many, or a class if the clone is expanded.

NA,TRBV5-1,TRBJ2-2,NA,TGCGCCAGCAGCTTCCGGGACACTTCGCACGGGGAGCTGTTTTTT,CASSFRDTSHGELFF
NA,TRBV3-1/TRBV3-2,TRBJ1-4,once,TGTGCCAGCAGCCATCAGGGGACCCAAAATGAAAAACTGTTTTTT,CASSHQGTQNEKLFF
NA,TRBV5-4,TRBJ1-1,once,TGTGCCAGCAGCTTGGAATGGGGGGAACTGGAAGCTTTCTTT,CASSLEWGELEAFF
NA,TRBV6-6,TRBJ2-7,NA,TGTGCCAGCAGCCGACAGGCTTCCTACGAGCAGTACTTC,CASSRQASYEQYF
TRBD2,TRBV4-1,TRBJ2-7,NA,TGCGCCAGCAGCCAGGCCAGAGCGGGACCCTACGAGCAGTACTTC,CASSQARAGPYEQYF
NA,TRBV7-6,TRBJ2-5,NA,TGTGCCAGCAGCTTATTTGGTTGGGGGGAGCAAGAGACCCAGTACTTC,CASSLFGWGEQETQYF
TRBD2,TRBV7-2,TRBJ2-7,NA,TGTGCCAGCAGCCGGAGGGGTTTAGCGGGGGGACTTATTGAGCAGTACTTC,CASSRRGLAGGLIEQYF
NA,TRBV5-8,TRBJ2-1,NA,TGTGCCAGCAGCTTGGTTCAGGGATGGGAGCAGTTCTTC,CASSLVQGWEQFF
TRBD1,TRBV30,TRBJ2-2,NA,TGTGCCGTCCGGGACAGGCTGAACACCGGGGAGCTGTTTTTT,CAVRDRLNTGELFF
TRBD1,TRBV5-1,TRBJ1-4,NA,TGCGCCAGCAAACTTCAGGGGGCGAATGAAAAACTGTTTTTT,CASKLQGANEKLFF
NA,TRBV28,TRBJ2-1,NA,TGTGCCAGCAGTTTAATCGCTAGCCACAATGAGCAGTTCTTC,CASSLIASHNEQFF
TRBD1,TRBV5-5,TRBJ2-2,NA,TGTGCCAGCAGGGGACAGGACACCGGGGAGCTGTTTTTT,CASRGQDTGELFF
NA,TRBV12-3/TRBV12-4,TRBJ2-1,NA,TGTGCCAGCAGTTTTTCACAGCCGGAGCAGTTCTTC,CASSFSQPEQFF
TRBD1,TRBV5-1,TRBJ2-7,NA,TGCGCCAGCAGCCGGAACCGGGACAGGGCTTACGAGCAGTACTTC,CASSRNRDRAYEQYF
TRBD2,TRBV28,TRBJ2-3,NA,TGTGCCAGCAGTCCGGGAGGGAGCACAGATACGCAGTATTTT,CASSPGGSTDTQYF
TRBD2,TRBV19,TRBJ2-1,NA,TGTGCCAGTAGTAGCGGGAGGAGGGGTGAGCAGTTCTTC,CASSSGRRGEQFF
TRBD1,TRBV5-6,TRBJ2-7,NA,TGTGCCAGCAGCAGGAAGGGACAGGGACCCTACGAGCAGTACTTC,CASSRKGQGPYEQYF
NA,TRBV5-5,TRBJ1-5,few,TGTGCCAGCAGCCCAGGACACTCTTATAGCAATCAGCCCCAGCATTTT,CASSPGHSYSNQPQHF
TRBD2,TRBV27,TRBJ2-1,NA,TGTGCCAGCAGCCTCGGGAGGGGGAAAGGAAATGAGCAGTTCTTC,CASSLGRGKGNEQFF
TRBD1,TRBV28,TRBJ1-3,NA,TGTGCCAGCAGCCCGCAGGGGGTTGGAAACACCATATATTTT,CASSPQGVGNTIYF
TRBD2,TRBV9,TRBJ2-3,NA,TGTGCCAGCAGCGTAGGGCTAGCGGTCGATACGCAGTATTTT,CASSVGLAVDTQYF
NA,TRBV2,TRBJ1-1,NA,TGTGCCAGCAGAGGAGGGACCGAAGCTTTCTTT,CASRGGTEAFF
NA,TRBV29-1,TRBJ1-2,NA,TGCAGCGTTGAGTCACAGGTCCCCTACACCTTC,CSVESQVPYTF
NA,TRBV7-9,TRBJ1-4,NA,TGTGCCAGCAGCTTAGGAATCTCCAAGGTGGCGGCTAATGAAAAACTGTTTTTT,CASSLGISKVAANEKLFF
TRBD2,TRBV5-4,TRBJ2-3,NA,TGTGCCAGCAGCTTAAAGCGGGGGGGATCTAGCACAGATACGCAGTATTTT,CASSLKRGGSSTDTQYF
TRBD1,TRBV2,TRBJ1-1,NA,TGTGCCAGCATAGGACAGGGGGCGATGGGCACTGAAGCTTTCTTT,CASIGQGAMGTEAFF
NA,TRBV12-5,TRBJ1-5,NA,TGTGCTAGTGGTTTGAAGGGGGTCTTTAGCAATCAGCCCCAGCATTTT,CASGLKGVFSNQPQHF
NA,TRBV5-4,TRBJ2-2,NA,TGTGCCAGCAGCCCTCCGGGTTCCACCGGGGAGCTGTTTTTT,CASSPPGSTGELFF
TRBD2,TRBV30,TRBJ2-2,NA,TGTGCCTCAACCCCTGGACTAGCGGGAACCGGGGAGCTGTTTTTT,CASTPGLAGTGELFF
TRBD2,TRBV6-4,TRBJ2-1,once,TGTGCCAGCAGTCTTAGCGGGGGGGCCGACAATGAGCAGTTCTTC,CASSLSGGADNEQFF